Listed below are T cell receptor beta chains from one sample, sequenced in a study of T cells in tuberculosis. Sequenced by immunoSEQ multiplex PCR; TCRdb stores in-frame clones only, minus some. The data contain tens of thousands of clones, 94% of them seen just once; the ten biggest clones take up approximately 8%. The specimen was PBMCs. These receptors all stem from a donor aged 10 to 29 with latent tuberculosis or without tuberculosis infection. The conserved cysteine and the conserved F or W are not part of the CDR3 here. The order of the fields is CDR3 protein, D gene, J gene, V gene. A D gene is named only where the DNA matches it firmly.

CDR3 protein: ASSTRLDSDTQY
D gene: -
J gene: TRBJ2-3
V gene: TRBV27

CDR3 protein: ASSLGGVWDNQPQH
D gene: -
J gene: TRBJ1-5
V gene: TRBV7-9

CDR3 protein: ASSFRDRGNTEAF
D gene: TRBD1
J gene: TRBJ1-1
V gene: TRBV7-9

CDR3 protein: ASSPQSGAGELF
D gene: -
J gene: TRBJ2-2
V gene: TRBV9

CDR3 protein: ASSEVGISTDTQY
D gene: -
J gene: TRBJ2-3
V gene: TRBV2

CDR3 protein: ASSQDLRSGGIEQY
D gene: -
J gene: TRBJ2-7
V gene: TRBV4-3

CDR3 protein: ASRRGNEQF
D gene: -
J gene: TRBJ2-1
V gene: TRBV19

CDR3 protein: ASSQDPGGAEAGANVLT
D gene: TRBD1
J gene: TRBJ2-6
V gene: TRBV4-1

CDR3 protein: ASSWGGRTYGYT
D gene: -
J gene: TRBJ1-2
V gene: TRBV5-1

CDR3 protein: AISERTGNTEAF
D gene: TRBD1
J gene: TRBJ1-1
V gene: TRBV10-3

CDR3 protein: ASSQESSTGDYEQY
D gene: TRBD1
J gene: TRBJ2-7
V gene: TRBV4-3

CDR3 protein: ASSLTLNTDTQY
D gene: -
J gene: TRBJ2-3
V gene: TRBV7-2

CDR3 protein: ASRRTGLAGGKSSYEQY
D gene: TRBD2
J gene: TRBJ2-7
V gene: TRBV4-1

CDR3 protein: ASSWIKGAYEQY
D gene: -
J gene: -
V gene: TRBV11-2

CDR3 protein: ASSFRGRSTDTQY
D gene: TRBD1
J gene: TRBJ2-3
V gene: TRBV27

CDR3 protein: ASSESRGGNEQY
D gene: -
J gene: TRBJ2-7
V gene: TRBV10-1

CDR3 protein: ASSPGLSTDTQY
D gene: -
J gene: TRBJ2-3
V gene: TRBV18

CDR3 protein: ASRSGTVGSGANVLT
D gene: TRBD1
J gene: TRBJ2-6
V gene: TRBV7-3

CDR3 protein: ASSSLRAYAEKLF
D gene: -
J gene: TRBJ1-4
V gene: TRBV27

CDR3 protein: SAADYGYT
D gene: -
J gene: TRBJ1-2
V gene: TRBV20-1

CDR3 protein: ASSSYSGEGTEAF
D gene: -
J gene: TRBJ1-1
V gene: TRBV18

CDR3 protein: ASVGQLNTEAF
D gene: TRBD1
J gene: TRBJ1-1
V gene: TRBV7-6

CDR3 protein: ASSRLRSPGDYGYT
D gene: -
J gene: TRBJ1-2
V gene: TRBV11-2

CDR3 protein: ASSPQTGNYGYT
D gene: -
J gene: TRBJ1-2
V gene: TRBV7-2

CDR3 protein: AWSVAGAYGGETQY
D gene: TRBD2
J gene: TRBJ2-5
V gene: TRBV30

CDR3 protein: AIRGTGGLNEQY
D gene: TRBD1
J gene: TRBJ2-7
V gene: TRBV10-3

CDR3 protein: ASSPIKQAKAF
D gene: -
J gene: TRBJ1-1
V gene: TRBV5-1

CDR3 protein: ASSFFPISGSGTDTQY
D gene: TRBD2
J gene: TRBJ2-3
V gene: TRBV27

CDR3 protein: ASSSRPGLADNNEQF
D gene: TRBD2
J gene: TRBJ2-1
V gene: TRBV7-8

CDR3 protein: ASSLVVGGRTGELF
D gene: TRBD2
J gene: TRBJ2-2
V gene: TRBV7-2

CDR3 protein: ASSVAGAQRTEAF
D gene: -
J gene: TRBJ1-1
V gene: TRBV9

CDR3 protein: ATGGGAQRDTGELF
D gene: -
J gene: TRBJ2-2
V gene: TRBV10-3

CDR3 protein: ASSLDSSVSYEQY
D gene: -
J gene: TRBJ2-7
V gene: TRBV7-2

CDR3 protein: ASRAVRETQY
D gene: -
J gene: TRBJ2-5
V gene: TRBV2

CDR3 protein: ASSVGTLASSTDTQY
D gene: -
J gene: TRBJ2-3
V gene: TRBV9

CDR3 protein: SALPRGGRETQY
D gene: TRBD2
J gene: TRBJ2-5
V gene: TRBV29-1

CDR3 protein: ATSRVVVASGRGHGELF
D gene: TRBD2
J gene: TRBJ2-2
V gene: TRBV15

CDR3 protein: ASSPRGDPNQPQH
D gene: -
J gene: TRBJ1-5
V gene: TRBV9

CDR3 protein: ASRGGLAAVNTGELF
D gene: TRBD2
J gene: TRBJ2-2
V gene: TRBV25-1

CDR3 protein: ASSRDWEDF
D gene: -
J gene: TRBJ1-1
V gene: TRBV7-2

CDR3 protein: ASRAGGPSDTQY
D gene: TRBD2
J gene: TRBJ2-3
V gene: TRBV6-4

CDR3 protein: ASSLQGESEKLF
D gene: -
J gene: TRBJ1-4
V gene: TRBV19

CDR3 protein: ASSQGASVGELF
D gene: -
J gene: TRBJ2-2
V gene: TRBV4-3

CDR3 protein: ASSSGTSGSYEQY
D gene: TRBD2
J gene: TRBJ2-7
V gene: TRBV27

CDR3 protein: ASSEGGGQF
D gene: TRBD2
J gene: TRBJ2-1
V gene: TRBV6-1

CDR3 protein: ARGGSGNTIY
D gene: -
J gene: TRBJ1-3
V gene: TRBV6-5

CDR3 protein: ASSLGRGLITDTQY
D gene: TRBD2
J gene: TRBJ2-3
V gene: TRBV5-1

CDR3 protein: ASGRGDMNTEAF
D gene: -
J gene: TRBJ1-1
V gene: TRBV12-5

CDR3 protein: ASSRPEGEGGYT
D gene: -
J gene: TRBJ1-2
V gene: TRBV18

CDR3 protein: ASSQQPGQGLDEQY
D gene: TRBD1
J gene: TRBJ2-7
V gene: TRBV4-1

CDR3 protein: ASSVAAEYQETQY
D gene: -
J gene: TRBJ2-5
V gene: TRBV25-1

CDR3 protein: ASSSGGFDEQY
D gene: TRBD2
J gene: TRBJ2-7
V gene: TRBV7-8

CDR3 protein: ASSDREVLSDTQY
D gene: TRBD2
J gene: TRBJ2-3
V gene: TRBV25-1

CDR3 protein: ASSLVGTQDYGYT
D gene: -
J gene: TRBJ1-2
V gene: TRBV7-2

CDR3 protein: ASSLWPSATGELF
D gene: -
J gene: TRBJ2-2
V gene: TRBV5-6

CDR3 protein: ASSTRQGVTRDTQY
D gene: TRBD1
J gene: TRBJ2-3
V gene: TRBV27

CDR3 protein: ASSHKTGVGDTQY
D gene: TRBD1
J gene: TRBJ2-3
V gene: TRBV6-6